This is a list of T cell receptor beta chains from one sample in a study of blood T cells in healthy people across ages. In TCRdb, the 5' RACE reads were re-called with MiXCR into one record per CDR3 protein. The table records more than 450,000 distinct CDR3 sequences, about a quarter of them present only once. Separately, the same data were catalogued under a study of T cells of mothers and their children.

The sample taken for sequencing was blood. These receptors were taken from a boy aged 2 to 10 in good health. The CDR3 runs from the conserved cysteine through the conserved F or W. D genes are given only for firm matches. Only some rows state a clone size, as once, few, many or a class for expanded clones.

j_call d_call clone_size v_call cdr3_length cdr3_aa cdr3_nt
TRBJ2-5 . . TRBV6-2/TRBV6-3 17 CASSYGPASPTLETQYF TGTGCCAGCAGTTACGGCCCAGCGAGTCCTACCCTAGAGACCCAGTACTTC
TRBJ1-2 TRBD1 few TRBV5-1 14 CASSLYRGEYGYTF TGCGCCAGCAGCTTGTACAGGGGGGAATATGGCTACACCTTC
TRBJ2-5 . . TRBV2 14 CASSEAPGWETQYF TGTGCCAGCAGTGAAGCGCCAGGGTGGGAGACCCAGTACTTC
TRBJ2-5 TRBD2 . TRBV7-9 16 CASRGTSGGAAETQYF TGTGCCAGCAGAGGGACTAGCGGGGGGGCCGCAGAGACCCAGTACTTC
TRBJ1-1 . . TRBV7-9 13 CASSLHRNTEAFF TGTGCCAGCAGCTTACACAGGAACACTGAAGCTTTCTTT
TRBJ2-5 TRBD2 few TRBV6-5 15 CASSQTGGDGETQYF TGTGCCAGCAGTCAGACCGGGGGGGATGGAGAGACCCAGTACTTC
TRBJ2-2 TRBD2 few TRBV6-5 16 CASSYEAGANTGELFF TGTGCCAGCAGTTACGAAGCGGGAGCGAACACCGGGGAGCTGTTTTTT
TRBJ1-4 . . TRBV5-1 15 CASSFARADGEKLFF TGCGCCAGCAGCTTTGCTAGGGCCGACGGCGAAAAACTGTTTTTT
TRBJ2-1 . . TRBV12-3/TRBV12-4 14 CASSLRGAYNEQFF TGTGCCAGCAGTTTAAGGGGGGCCTACAATGAGCAGTTCTTC
TRBJ2-5 . once TRBV5-5 14 CASSLDSTGATQYF TGTGCCAGCAGCTTGGATTCTACGGGGGCGACCCAGTACTTC
TRBJ2-6 . . TRBV3-1 17 CASSQLLDRSGANVLTF TGTGCCAGCAGCCAGCTACTAGACCGGTCTGGGGCCAACGTCCTGACTTTC
TRBJ1-4 . . TRBV5-1 15 CASSLESATNEKLFF TGCGCCAGCAGCCTCGAGTCCGCAACTAATGAAAAACTGTTTTTT
TRBJ2-4 TRBD2 few TRBV20-1 17 CGARTLAGKLAKNIQYF TGCGGTGCTAGGACACTAGCGGGGAAATTAGCCAAAAACATTCAGTACTTC
TRBJ2-5 TRBD2 . TRBV2 15 CASGIAGKFQETQYF TGTGCCTCCGGAATAGCGGGGAAATTTCAAGAGACCCAGTACTTC
TRBJ1-6 . once TRBV5-1 15 CASSLVDINNSPLHF TGCGCCAGCAGCTTGGTGGACATTAATAATTCACCCCTCCACTTT
TRBJ2-5 . few TRBV27 14 CASSLPGHKETQYF TGTGCCAGCAGTTTACCGGGGCACAAAGAGACCCAGTACTTC
TRBJ2-1 . . TRBV12-3/TRBV12-4 15 CASSLDRWTYNEQFF TGTGCCAGCAGTTTAGACAGGTGGACCTACAATGAGCAGTTCTTC
TRBJ2-5 TRBD2 . TRBV27 17 CASSLYGLAGDQETQYF TGTGCCAGCAGTTTATACGGGCTAGCGGGAGACCAAGAGACCCAGTACTTC
TRBJ1-1 TRBD1 few TRBV12-3/TRBV12-4 14 CASSLTGFNTEAFF TGTGCCAGCAGTCTGACAGGGTTTAACACTGAAGCTTTCTTT
TRBJ1-5 . few TRBV30 14 CAWSRTDSIQPQHF TGTGCCTGGAGTCGTACAGATTCCATTCAGCCCCAGCATTTT
TRBJ2-1 TRBD2 . TRBV14 15 CASSQGLAGVNEQFF TGTGCCAGCAGCCAGGGACTAGCGGGCGTCAATGAGCAGTTCTTC
TRBJ1-2 . . TRBV25-1 13 CASSVSGAEGYTF TGTGCCAGCAGTGTTTCAGGGGCTGAAGGCTACACCTTC
TRBJ1-1 . . TRBV4-2 21 CASSHLTTLRVRGAWNTEAFF TGTGCCAGCAGCCATCTTACCACCCTTAGAGTCCGGGGCGCATGGAACACTGAAGCTTTCTTT
TRBJ2-5 . . TRBV6-6 15 CASRVGWTEQETQYF TGTGCCAGCAGGGTAGGATGGACAGAACAAGAGACCCAGTACTTC
TRBJ2-2 . . TRBV7-6 14 CASSSRDREGELFF TGTGCCAGCAGCTCCCGGGACCGGGAAGGGGAGCTGTTTTTT
TRBJ2-2 TRBD2 . TRBV2 16 CASSEAPLAGDGELFF TGTGCCAGCAGTGAAGCCCCACTAGCGGGGGACGGGGAGCTGTTTTTT
TRBJ2-4 TRBD2 many TRBV20-1 15 CSASPGLAVKNIQYF TGCAGTGCTTCTCCGGGACTAGCGGTCAAAAACATTCAGTACTTC
TRBJ2-1 TRBD2 . TRBV20-1 14 CSARGLAGHNEQFF TGCAGTGCTCGGGGACTAGCGGGTCACAATGAGCAGTTCTTC
TRBJ2-7 TRBD1 . TRBV12-3/TRBV12-4 16 CASSPGTWTGSNEQYF TGTGCCAGCAGCCCCGGAACCTGGACAGGCTCCAACGAGCAGTACTTC
TRBJ2-7 TRBD1 . TRBV12-3/TRBV12-4 15 CASSPQTGGGYEQYF TGTGCCAGCAGTCCCCAGACAGGGGGCGGCTACGAGCAGTACTTC
TRBJ2-1 TRBD2 . TRBV7-9 16 CASSLVAGGFYNEQFF TGTGCCAGCAGCCTGGTAGCGGGGGGCTTCTACAATGAGCAGTTCTTC
TRBJ2-5 . . TRBV20-1 13 CSARDPTGVPWLF TGCAGTGCTAGAGACCCCACTGGCGTACCTTGGCTCTTC
TRBJ2-7 TRBD1 . TRBV7-9 17 CASSRPTGTGGFYEQYF TGTGCCAGCAGCCGTCCCACCGGGACAGGGGGTTTCTACGAGCAGTACTTC
TRBJ2-7 TRBD2 few TRBV20-1 15 CSARVGLAIGYEQYF TGCAGTGCTAGAGTGGGACTAGCTATTGGGTACGAGCAGTACTTC
TRBJ2-1 . few TRBV6-2/TRBV6-3 15 CASSYFQAPYNEQFF TGTGCCAGCAGTTACTTTCAGGCCCCCTACAATGAGCAGTTCTTC
TRBJ2-5 TRBD2 few TRBV18 14 CASSPTSGEETQYF TGTGCCAGCTCACCGACTAGCGGGGAAGAGACCCAGTACTTC
TRBJ1-1 TRBD1 few TRBV20-1 12 CSALGQGESAFF TGCAGTGCACTTGGACAGGGTGAATCGGCTTTCTTT
TRBJ2-5 TRBD2 few TRBV10-3 15 CAISDGGLLGETQYF TGTGCCATCAGTGATGGGGGACTATTAGGAGAGACCCAGTACTTC
TRBJ2-3 TRBD2 few TRBV15 17 CATSSIFHAGGTNTQYF TGTGCCACCAGCTCCATCTTTCACGCGGGGGGTACGAATACGCAGTATTTT
TRBJ1-4 TRBD1 . TRBV6-6 16 CAGSWGQGAANEKLFF TGTGCCGGCAGTTGGGGGCAGGGGGCAGCTAATGAAAAACTGTTTTTT
TRBJ2-7 . . TRBV9 14 CASSVRSSSYEQYF TGTGCCAGCAGCGTACGGTCGAGCTCCTACGAGCAGTACTTC
TRBJ2-5 . . TRBV5-1 12 CASSQNQETQYF TGCGCCAGCAGCCAAAACCAAGAGACCCAGTACTTC
TRBJ2-1 TRBD2 few TRBV4-3 18 CASSQGITSGTYYNEQFF TGCGCCAGCAGCCAAGGTATAACTAGCGGGACTTATTACAATGAGCAGTTCTTC
TRBJ1-2 TRBD1 . TRBV6-1 17 CASTRLLGTGRGGGYTF TGTGCCAGCACCCGATTACTTGGGACAGGGAGGGGAGGTGGCTACACCTTC
TRBJ1-5 . . TRBV4-1 14 CASSQAAGHQPQHF TGCGCCAGCAGCCAAGCTGCAGGGCATCAGCCCCAGCATTTT